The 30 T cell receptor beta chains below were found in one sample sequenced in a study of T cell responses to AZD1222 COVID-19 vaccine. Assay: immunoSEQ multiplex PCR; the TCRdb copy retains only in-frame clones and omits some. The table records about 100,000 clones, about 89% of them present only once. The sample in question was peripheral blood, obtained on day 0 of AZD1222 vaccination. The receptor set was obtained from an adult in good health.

CDR3 coding DNA: TGTGCCAGCAGCCCGAGAGGGTTACTAAACACCATATATTTT. Encoded protein: CASSPRGLLNTIYF. The chain is built from TRBV11-2 and TRBJ1-3; D gene uncertain. The germline V gene has CDR1 SGHAT and CDR2 FQNNGV. The CDR3 runs to 14 residues. V was pared by 5 bases and J by 6 bases, with 14 bases between.

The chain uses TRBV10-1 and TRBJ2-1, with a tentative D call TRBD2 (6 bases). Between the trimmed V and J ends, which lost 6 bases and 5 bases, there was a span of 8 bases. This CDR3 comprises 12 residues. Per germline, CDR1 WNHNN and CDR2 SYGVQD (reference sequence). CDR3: CASSRGNNEQFF. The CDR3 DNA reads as TGCGCCAGCAGCCGGGGGAACAATGAGCAGTTCTTC.

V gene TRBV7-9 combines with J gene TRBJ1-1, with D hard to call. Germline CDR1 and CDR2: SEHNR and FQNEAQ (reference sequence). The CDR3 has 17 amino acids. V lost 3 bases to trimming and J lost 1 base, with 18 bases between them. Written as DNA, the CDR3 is TGTGCCAGCAGCTTTCCCCCAGATCGACCCTCGAACACTGAAGCTTTCTTT. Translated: CASSFPPDRPSNTEAFF. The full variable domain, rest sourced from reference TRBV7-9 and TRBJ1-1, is DTGVSQNPRHKITKRGQNVTFRCDPISEHNRLYWYRQTLGQGPEFLTYFQNEAQLEKSRLLSDRFSAERPKGSFSTLEIQRTEQGDSAMYLCASSFPPDRPSNTEAFFGQGTRLTVV.

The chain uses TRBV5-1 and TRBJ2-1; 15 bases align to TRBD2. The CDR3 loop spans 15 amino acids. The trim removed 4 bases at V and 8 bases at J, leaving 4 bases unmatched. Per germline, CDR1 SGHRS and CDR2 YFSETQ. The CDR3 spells CASSPGLAGGDEQFF. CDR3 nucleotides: TGCGCCAGCAGCCCCGGACTAGCGGGGGGGGATGAGCAGTTCTTC.

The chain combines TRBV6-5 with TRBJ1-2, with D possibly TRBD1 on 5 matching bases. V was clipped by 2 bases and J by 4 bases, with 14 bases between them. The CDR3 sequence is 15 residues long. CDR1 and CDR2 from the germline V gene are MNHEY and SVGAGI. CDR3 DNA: TGTGCCAGCAGTTACGGGGGGTATAGTACCTATGGCTACACCTTC. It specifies CASSYGGYSTYGYTF.

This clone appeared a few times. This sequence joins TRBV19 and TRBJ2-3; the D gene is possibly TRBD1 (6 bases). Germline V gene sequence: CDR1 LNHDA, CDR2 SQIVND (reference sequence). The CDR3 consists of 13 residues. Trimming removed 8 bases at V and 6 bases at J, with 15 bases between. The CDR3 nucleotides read TGTGCCAGTCGGACTGGCCAGGGGGATACGCAGTATTTT. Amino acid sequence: CASRTGQGDTQYF.

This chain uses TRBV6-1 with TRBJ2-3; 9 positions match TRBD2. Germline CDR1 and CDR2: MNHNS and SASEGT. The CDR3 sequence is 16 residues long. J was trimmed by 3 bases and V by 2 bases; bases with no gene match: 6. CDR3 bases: TGTGCCAGCAGTGAATACCCAGCGGGGGGAACAGATACGCAGTATTTT. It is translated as CASSEYPAGGTDTQYF.

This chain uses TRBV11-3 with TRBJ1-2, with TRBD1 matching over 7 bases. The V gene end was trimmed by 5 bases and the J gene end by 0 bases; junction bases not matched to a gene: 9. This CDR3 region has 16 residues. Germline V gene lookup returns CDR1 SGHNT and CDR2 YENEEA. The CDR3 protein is CASSPRQGTTNYGYTF. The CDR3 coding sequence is TGTGCCAGCAGCCCCAGACAGGGAACTACTAACTATGGCTACACCTTC.

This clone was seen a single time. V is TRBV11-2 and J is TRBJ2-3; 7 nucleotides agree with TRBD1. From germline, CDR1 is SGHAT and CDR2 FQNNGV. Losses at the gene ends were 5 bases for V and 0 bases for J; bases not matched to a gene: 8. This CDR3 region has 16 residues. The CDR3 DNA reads TGTGCCAGCAGCCAGGGGGTAGCCGTTAGCACAGATACGCAGTATTTT. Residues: CASSQGVAVSTDTQYF.

As DNA, the CDR3 is TGCGCCAGCAGCTTGGCCGGCAGGCTCTCTGGAAACACCATATATTTT. Protein: CASSLAGRLSGNTIYF. The rearrangement links TRBV5-1 to TRBJ1-3; unclear D gene. Trimming shortened V by 0 bases and J by 0 bases, and 10 bases separated the two germline ends. CDR3 size: 16 residues. From germline, CDR1 is SGHRS and CDR2 YFSETQ.

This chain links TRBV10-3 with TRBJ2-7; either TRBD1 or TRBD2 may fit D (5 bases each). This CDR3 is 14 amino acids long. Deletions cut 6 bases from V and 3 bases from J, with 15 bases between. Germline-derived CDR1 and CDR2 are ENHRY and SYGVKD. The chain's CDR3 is CAISGTLGGYEQYF. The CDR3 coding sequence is TGTGCCATCAGCGGGACCCTCGGCGGCTACGAGCAGTACTTC.

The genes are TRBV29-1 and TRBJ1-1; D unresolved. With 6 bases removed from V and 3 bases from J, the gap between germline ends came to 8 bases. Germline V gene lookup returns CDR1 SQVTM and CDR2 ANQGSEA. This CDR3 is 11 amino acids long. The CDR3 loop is CSVYGDTEAFF. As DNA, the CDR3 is TGCAGCGTATATGGGGACACTGAAGCTTTCTTT.

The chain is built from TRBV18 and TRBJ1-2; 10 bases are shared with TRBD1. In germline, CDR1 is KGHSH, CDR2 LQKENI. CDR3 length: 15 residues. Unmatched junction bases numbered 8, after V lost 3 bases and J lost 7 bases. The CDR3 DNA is TGTGCCAGCTCACCCTTCGACAGGGGGCTTGGTGGCTACACCTTC. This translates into CASSPFDRGLGGYTF.

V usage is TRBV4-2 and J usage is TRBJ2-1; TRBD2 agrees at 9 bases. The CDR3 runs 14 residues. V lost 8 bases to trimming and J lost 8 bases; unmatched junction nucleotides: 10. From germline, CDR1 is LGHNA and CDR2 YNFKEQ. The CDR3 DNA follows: TGTGCCAGCTCTCAGCGGGAGGTGGGGTATGAGCAGTTCTTC. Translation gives CASSQREVGYEQFF.

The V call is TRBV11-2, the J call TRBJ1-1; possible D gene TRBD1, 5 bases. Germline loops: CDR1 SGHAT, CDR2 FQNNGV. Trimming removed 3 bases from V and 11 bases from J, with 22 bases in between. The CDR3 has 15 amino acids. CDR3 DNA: TGTGCCAGCAGCTTTAGGCAGGGTTTCATCGTTGTGGCTTTCTTT. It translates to CASSFRQGFIVVAFF.

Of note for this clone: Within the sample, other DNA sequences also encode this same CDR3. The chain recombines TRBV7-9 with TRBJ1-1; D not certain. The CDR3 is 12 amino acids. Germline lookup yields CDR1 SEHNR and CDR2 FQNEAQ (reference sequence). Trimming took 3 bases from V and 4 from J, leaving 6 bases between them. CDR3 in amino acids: CASSLAGTEAFF. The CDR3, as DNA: TGTGCCAGCAGCTTGGCGGGCACTGAAGCTTTCTTT. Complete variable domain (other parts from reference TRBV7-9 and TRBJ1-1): DTGVSQNPRHKITKRGQNVTFRCDPISEHNRLYWYRQTLGQGPEFLTYFQNEAQLEKSRLLSDRFSAERPKGSFSTLEIQRTEQGDSAMYLCASSLAGTEAFFGQGTRLTVV.

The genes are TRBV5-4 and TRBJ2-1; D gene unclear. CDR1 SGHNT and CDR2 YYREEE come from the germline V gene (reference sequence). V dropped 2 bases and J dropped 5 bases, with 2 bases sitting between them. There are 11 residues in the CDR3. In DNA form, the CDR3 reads TGTGCCAGCAGCTTCAACAATGAGCAGTTCTTC. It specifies CASSFNNEQFF.

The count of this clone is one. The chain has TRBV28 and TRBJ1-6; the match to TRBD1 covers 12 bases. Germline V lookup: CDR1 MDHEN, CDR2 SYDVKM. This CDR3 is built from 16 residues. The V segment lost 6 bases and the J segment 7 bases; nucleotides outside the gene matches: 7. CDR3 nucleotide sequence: TGTGCCAGCAGCCTGGGACAGGGGGCGGAGAATTCACCCCTCCACTTT. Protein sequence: CASSLGQGAENSPLHF.

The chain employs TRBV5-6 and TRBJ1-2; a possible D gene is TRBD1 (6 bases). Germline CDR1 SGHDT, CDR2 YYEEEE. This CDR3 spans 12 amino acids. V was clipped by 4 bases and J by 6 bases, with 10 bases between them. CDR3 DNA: TGTGCCAGCAGCCATAAGGGGGATGGCTACACCTTC. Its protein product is CASSHKGDGYTF.

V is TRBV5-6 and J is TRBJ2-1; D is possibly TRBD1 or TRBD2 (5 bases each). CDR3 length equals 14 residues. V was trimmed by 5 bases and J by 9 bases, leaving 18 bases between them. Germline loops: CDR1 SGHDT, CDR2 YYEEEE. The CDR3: CASRGTGEGREQFF. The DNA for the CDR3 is TGTGCCAGCAGAGGAACCGGTGAGGGACGTGAGCAGTTCTTC.

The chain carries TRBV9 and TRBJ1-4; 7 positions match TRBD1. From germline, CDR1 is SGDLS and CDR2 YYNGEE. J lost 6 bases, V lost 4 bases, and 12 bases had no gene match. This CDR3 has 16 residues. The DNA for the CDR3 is TGTGCCAGCAGCAAGGGACAGCGAACCATCTATGAAAAACTGTTTTTT. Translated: CASSKGQRTIYEKLFF. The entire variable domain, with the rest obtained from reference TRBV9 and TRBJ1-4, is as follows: DSGVTQTPKHLITATGQRVTLRCSPRSGDLSVYWYQQSLDQGLQFLIQYYNGEERAKGNILERFSAQQFPDLHSELNLSSLELGDSALYFCASSKGQRTIYEKLFFGSGTQLSVL.

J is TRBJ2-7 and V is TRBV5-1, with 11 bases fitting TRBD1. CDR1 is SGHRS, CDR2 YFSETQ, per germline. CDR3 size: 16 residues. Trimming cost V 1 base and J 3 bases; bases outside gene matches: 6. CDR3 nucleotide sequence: TGCGCCAGCAGCTTGAGCTTCGGGACAGGGGGCTACGAGCAGTACTTC. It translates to CASSLSFGTGGYEQYF.

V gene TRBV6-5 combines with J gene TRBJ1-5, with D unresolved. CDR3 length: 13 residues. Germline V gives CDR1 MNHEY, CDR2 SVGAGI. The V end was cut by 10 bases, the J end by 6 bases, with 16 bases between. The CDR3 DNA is TGTGCCATAAGGCCCCTTTATGGTCAGCCCCAGCATTTT. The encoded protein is CAIRPLYGQPQHF.

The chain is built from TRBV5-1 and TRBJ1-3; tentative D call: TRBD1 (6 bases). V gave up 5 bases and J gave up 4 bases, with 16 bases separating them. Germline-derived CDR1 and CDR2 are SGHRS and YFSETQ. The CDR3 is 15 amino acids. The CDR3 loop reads CASRGTGSRGNTIYF. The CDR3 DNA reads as TGCGCCAGCAGGGGAACAGGGTCGCGAGGAAACACCATATATTTT. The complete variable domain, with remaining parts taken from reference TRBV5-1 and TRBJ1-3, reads KAGVTQTPRYLIKTRGQQVTLSCSPISGHRSVSWYQQTPGQGLQFLFEYFSETQRNKGNFPGRFSGRQFSNSRSEMNVSTLELGDSALYLCASRGTGSRGNTIYFGEGSWLTVV.

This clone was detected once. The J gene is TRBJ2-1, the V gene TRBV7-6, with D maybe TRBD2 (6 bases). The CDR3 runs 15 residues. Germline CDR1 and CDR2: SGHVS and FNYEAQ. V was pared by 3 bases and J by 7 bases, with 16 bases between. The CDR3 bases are TGTGCCAGCAGCTTCCGGGGTACGGCGGGGAATGAGCAGTTCTTC. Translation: CASSFRGTAGNEQFF.

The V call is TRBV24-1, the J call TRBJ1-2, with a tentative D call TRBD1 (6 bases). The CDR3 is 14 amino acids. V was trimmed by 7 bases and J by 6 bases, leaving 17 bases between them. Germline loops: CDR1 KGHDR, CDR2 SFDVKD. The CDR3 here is CATSARTETDGYTF. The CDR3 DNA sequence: TGTGCCACCAGCGCGAGGACAGAAACGGATGGCTACACCTTC.

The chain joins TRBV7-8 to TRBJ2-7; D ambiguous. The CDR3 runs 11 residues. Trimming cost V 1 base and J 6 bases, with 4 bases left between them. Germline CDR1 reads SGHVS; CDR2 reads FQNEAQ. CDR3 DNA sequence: TGTGCCAGCAGCTTAGTAGGCGAGCAGTACTTC. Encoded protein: CASSLVGEQYF.

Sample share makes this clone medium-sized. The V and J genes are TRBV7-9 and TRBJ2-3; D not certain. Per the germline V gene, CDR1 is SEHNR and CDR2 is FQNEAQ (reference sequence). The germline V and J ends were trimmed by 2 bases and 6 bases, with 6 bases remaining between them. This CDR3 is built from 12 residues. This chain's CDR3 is CASSLMWDTQYF. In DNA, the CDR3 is TGTGCCAGCAGCTTAATGTGGGATACGCAGTATTTT.

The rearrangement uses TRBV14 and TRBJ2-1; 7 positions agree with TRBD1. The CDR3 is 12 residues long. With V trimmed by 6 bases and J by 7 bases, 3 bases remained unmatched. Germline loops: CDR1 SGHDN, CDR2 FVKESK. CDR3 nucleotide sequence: TGTGCCAGCAGGGGGACAGCTAATGAGCAGTTCTTC. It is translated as CASRGTANEQFF.

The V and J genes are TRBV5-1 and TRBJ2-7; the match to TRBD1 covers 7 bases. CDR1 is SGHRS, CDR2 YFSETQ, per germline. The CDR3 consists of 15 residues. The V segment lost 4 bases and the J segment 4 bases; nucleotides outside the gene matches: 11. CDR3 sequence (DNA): TGCGCCAGCAGCCTAGGACAGGCTAGGTATTACGAGCAGTACTTC. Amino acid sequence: CASSLGQARYYEQYF.